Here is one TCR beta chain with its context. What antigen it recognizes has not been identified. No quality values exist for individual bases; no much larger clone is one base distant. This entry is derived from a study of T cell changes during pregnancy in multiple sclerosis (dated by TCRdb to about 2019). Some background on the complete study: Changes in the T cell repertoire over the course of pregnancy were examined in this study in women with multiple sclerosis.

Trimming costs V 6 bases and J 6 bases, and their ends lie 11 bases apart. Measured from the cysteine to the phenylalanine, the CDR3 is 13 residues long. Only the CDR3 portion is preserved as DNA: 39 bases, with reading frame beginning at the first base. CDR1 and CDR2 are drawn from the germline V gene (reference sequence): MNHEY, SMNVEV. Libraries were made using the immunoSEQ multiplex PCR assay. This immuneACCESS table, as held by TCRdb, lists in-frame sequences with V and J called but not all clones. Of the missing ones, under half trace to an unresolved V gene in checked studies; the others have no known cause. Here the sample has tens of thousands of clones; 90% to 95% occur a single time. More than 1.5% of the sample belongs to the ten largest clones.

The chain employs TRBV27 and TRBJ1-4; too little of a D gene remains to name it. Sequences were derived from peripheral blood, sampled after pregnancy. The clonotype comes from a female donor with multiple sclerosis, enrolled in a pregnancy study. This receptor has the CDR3 CASRPGSDEKLFF. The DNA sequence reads TGTGCCAGCAGACCAGGTTCGGATGAAAAACTGTTTTTT.